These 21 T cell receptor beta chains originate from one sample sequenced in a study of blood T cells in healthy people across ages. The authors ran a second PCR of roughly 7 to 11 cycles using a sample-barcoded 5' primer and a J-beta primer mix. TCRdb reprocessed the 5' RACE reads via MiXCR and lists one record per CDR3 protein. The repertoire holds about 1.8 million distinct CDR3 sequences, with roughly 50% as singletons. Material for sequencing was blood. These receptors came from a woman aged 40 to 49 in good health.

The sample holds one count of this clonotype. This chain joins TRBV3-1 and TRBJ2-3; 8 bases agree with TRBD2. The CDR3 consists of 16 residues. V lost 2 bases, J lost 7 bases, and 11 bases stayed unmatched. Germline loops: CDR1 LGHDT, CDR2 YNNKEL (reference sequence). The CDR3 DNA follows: TGTGCCAGCAGCCAAATAAGCGGGGGACGTACGTATACGCAGTATTTT. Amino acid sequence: CASSQISGGRTYTQYF.

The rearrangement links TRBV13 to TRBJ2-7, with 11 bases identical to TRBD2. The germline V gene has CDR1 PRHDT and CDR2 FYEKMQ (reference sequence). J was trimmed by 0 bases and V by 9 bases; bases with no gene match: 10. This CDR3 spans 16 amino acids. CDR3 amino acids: CASCEGGTSGSYEQYF. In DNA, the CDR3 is TGTGCCAGTTGCGAGGGTGGGACTAGCGGCTCCTACGAGCAGTACTTC.

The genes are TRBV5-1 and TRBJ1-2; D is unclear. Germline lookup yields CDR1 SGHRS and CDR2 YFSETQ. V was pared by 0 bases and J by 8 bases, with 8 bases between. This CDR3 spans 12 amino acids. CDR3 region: CASSLDKRGYTF. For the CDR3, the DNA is TGCGCCAGCAGCTTGGACAAGAGGGGCTACACCTTC.

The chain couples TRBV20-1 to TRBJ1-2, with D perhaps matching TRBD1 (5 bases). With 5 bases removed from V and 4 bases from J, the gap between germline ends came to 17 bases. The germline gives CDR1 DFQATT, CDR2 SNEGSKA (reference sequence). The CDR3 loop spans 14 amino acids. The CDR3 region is CSAGRAGGSYGYTF. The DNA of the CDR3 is TGCAGTGCTGGGCGGGCCGGGGGATCCTATGGCTACACCTTC.

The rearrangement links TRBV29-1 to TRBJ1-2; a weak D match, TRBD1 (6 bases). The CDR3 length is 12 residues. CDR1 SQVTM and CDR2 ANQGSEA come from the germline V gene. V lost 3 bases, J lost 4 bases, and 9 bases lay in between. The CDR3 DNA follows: TGCAGCGTTGATGACAGGCTCTATGGCTACACCTTC. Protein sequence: CSVDDRLYGYTF. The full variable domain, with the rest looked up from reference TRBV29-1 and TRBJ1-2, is SAVISQKPSRDICQRGTSLTIQCQVDSQVTMMFWYRQQPGQSLTLIATANQGSEATYESGFVIDKFPISRPNLTFSTLTVSNMSPEDSSIYLCSVDDRLYGYTFGSGTRLTVV.

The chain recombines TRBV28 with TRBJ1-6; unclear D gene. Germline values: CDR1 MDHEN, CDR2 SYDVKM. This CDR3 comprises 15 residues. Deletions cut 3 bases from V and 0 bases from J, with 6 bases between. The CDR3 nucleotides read TGTGCCAGCAGTTTCGTCAGCTCCTATAATTCACCCCTCCACTTT. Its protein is CASSFVSSYNSPLHF.

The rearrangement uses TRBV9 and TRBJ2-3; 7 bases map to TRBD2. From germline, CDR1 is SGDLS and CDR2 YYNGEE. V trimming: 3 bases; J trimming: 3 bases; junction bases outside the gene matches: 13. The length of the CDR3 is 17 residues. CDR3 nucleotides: TGTGCCAGCAGCGCCTACCTTGGGGGGGAGGGGACAGATACGCAGTATTTT. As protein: CASSAYLGGEGTDTQYF.

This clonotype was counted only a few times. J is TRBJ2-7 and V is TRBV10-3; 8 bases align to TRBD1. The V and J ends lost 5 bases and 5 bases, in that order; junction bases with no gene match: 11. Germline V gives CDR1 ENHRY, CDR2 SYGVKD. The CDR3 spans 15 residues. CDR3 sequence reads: CAISQRLGQGDEQYF. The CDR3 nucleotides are TGTGCCATCAGTCAGAGGCTAGGACAGGGTGACGAGCAGTACTTC.

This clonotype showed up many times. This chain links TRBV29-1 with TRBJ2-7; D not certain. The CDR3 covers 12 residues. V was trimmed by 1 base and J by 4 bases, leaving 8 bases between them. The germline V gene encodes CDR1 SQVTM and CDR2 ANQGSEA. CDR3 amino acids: CSVEGVGYEQYF. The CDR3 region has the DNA TGCAGCGTTGAAGGTGTGGGGTACGAGCAGTACTTC.

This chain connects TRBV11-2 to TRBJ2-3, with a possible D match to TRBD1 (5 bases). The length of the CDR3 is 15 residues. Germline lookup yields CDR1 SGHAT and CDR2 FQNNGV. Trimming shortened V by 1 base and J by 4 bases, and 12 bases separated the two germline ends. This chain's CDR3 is CASSLGPWGPDTQYF. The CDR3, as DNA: TGTGCCAGCAGCTTAGGGCCTTGGGGCCCAGATACGCAGTATTTT.

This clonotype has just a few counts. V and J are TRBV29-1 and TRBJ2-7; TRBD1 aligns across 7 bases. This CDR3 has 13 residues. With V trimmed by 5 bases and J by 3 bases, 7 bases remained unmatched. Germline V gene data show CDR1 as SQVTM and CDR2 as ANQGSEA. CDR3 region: CSVTQGSSYEQYF. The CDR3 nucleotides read TGCAGCGTTACACAGGGGAGTAGCTACGAGCAGTACTTC.

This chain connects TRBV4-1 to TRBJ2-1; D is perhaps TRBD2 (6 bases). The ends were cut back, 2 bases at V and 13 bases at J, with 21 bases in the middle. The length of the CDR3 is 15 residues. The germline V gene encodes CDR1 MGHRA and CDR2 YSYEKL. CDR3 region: CASSQSRAGRETQFF. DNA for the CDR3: TGCGCCAGCAGCCAATCGCGAGCAGGTCGGGAGACCCAGTTCTTC.

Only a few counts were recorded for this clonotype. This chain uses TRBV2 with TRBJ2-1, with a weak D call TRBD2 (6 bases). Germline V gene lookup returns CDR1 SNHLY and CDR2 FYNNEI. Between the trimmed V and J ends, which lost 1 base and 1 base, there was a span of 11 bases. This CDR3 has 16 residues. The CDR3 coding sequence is TGTGCCAGCAGTGAAGGTCGGGGGTCATCCTACAATGAGCAGTTCTTC. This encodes CASSEGRGSSYNEQFF.

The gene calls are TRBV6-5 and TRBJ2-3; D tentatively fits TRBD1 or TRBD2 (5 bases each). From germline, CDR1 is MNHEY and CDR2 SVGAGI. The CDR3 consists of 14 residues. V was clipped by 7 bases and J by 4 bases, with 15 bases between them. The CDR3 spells CASKSPRGPDTQYF. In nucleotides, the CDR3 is TGTGCCAGCAAGTCCCCCCGGGGACCAGATACGCAGTATTTT.

CDR3 sequence reads: CASSDPGVGTDTQYF. CDR3 coding DNA: TGTGCCAGCAGTGACCCGGGGGTAGGCACAGATACGCAGTATTTT. This sequence joins TRBV2 and TRBJ2-3; D might be TRBD2 (6 bases). V dropped 3 bases and J dropped 1 base, with 11 bases sitting between them. From germline, CDR1 is SNHLY and CDR2 FYNNEI. CDR3 length: 15 amino acids.

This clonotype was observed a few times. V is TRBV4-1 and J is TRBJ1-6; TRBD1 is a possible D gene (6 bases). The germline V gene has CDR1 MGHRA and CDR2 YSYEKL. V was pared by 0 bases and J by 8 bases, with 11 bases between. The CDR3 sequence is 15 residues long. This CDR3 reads CASSQDQGGDSPLHF. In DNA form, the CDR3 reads TGCGCCAGCAGCCAAGATCAAGGGGGTGATTCACCCCTCCACTTT.

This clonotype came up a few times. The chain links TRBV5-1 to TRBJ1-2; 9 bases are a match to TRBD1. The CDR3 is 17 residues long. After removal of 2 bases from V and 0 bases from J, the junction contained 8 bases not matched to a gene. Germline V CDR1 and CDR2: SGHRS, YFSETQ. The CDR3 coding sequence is TGCGCCAGCAGCTTATGGACAGGGGCTGGAGCTAACTATGGCTACACCTTC. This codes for CASSLWTGAGANYGYTF. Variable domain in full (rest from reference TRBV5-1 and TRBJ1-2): KAGVTQTPRYLIKTRGQQVTLSCSPISGHRSVSWYQQTPGQGLQFLFEYFSETQRNKGNFPGRFSGRQFSNSRSEMNVSTLELGDSALYLCASSLWTGAGANYGYTFGSGTRLTVV.

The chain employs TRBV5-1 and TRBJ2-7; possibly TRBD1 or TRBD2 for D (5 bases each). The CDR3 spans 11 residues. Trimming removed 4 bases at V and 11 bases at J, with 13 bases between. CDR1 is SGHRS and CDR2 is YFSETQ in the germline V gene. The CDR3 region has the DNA TGCGCCAGCAGCCTCGGGACCCTGAAGTACTTC. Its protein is CASSLGTLKYF.

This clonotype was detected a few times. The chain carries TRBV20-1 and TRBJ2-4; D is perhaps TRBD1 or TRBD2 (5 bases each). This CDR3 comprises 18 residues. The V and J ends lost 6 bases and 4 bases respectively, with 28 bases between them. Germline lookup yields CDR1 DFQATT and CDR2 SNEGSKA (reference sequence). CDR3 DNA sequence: TGCAGTGCCACGCGGCAGGGAGATTTCGGCCCCATAAAAAACATTCAGTACTTC. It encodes CSATRQGDFGPIKNIQYF.

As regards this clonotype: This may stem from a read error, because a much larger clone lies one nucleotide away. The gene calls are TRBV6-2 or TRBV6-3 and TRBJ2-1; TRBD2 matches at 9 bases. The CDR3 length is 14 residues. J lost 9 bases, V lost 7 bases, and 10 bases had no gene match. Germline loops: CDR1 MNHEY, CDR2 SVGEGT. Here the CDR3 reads CASTVTGLASEQFF. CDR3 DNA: TGTGCCAGCACTGTAACGGGACTAGCAAGTGAGCAGTTCTTC.

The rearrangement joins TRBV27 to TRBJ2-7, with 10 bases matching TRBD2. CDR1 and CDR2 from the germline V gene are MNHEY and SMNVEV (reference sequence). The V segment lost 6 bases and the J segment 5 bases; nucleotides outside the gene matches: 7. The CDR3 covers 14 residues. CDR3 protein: CASRFGLAEDEQYF. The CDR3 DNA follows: TGTGCCAGCAGATTTGGACTAGCGGAGGACGAGCAGTACTTC.